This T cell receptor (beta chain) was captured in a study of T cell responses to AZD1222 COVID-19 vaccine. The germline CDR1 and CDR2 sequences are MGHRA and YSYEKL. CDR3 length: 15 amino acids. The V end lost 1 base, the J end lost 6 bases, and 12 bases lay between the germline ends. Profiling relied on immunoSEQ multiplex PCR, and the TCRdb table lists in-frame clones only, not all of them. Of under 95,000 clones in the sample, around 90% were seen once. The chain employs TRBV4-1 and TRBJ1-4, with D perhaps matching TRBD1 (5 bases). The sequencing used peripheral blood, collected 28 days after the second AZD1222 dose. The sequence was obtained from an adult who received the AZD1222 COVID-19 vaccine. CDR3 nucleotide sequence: TGCGCCAGCAGCCAAGGGCAGGGAAGGGATGAAAAACTGTTTTTT. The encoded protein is CASSQGQGRDEKLFF.